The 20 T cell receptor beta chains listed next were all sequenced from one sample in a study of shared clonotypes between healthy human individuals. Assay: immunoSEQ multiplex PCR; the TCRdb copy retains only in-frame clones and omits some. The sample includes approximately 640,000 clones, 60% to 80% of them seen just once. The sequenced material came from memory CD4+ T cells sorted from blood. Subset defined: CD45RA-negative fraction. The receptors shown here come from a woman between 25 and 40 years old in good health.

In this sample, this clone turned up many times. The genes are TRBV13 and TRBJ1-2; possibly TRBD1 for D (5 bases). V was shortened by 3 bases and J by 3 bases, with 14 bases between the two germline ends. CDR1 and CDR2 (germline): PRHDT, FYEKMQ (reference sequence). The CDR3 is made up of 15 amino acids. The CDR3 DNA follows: TGTGCCAGCAGCTTGGGTGGCAGGGTCGACTATGGCTACACCTTC. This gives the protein CASSLGGRVDYGYTF.

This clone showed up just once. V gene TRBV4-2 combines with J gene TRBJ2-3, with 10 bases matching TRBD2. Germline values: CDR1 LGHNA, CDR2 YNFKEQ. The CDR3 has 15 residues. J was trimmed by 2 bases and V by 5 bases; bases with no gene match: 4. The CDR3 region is CASSEGLAATDTQYF. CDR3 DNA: TGTGCCAGCAGCGAAGGACTAGCGGCCACAGATACGCAGTATTTT.

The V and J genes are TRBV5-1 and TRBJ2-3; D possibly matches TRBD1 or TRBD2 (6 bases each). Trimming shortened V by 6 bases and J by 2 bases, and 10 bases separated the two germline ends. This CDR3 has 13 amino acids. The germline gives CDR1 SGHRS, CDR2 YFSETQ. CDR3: CASMAGHTDTQYF. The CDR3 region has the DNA TGCGCCAGCATGGCGGGACACACAGATACGCAGTATTTT.

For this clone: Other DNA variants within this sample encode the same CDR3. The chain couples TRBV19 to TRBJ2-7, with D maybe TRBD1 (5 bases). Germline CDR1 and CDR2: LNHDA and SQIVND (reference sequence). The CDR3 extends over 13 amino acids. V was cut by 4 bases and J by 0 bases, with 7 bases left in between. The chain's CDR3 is CASSRGYSYEQYF. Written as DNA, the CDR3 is TGTGCCAGTAGTAGGGGCTACTCCTACGAGCAGTACTTC.

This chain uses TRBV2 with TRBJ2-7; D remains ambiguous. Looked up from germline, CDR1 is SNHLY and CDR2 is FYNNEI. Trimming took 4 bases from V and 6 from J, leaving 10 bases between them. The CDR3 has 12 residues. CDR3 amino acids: CASSVEVVEQYF. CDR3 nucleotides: TGTGCCAGCAGTGTTGAGGTAGTCGAGCAGTACTTC. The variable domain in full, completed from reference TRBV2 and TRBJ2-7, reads EPEVTQTPSHQVTQMGQEVILRCVPISNHLYFYWYRQILGQKVEFLVSFYNNEISEKSEIFDDQFSVERPDGSNFTLKIRSTKLEDSAMYFCASSVEVVEQYFGPGTRLTVT.

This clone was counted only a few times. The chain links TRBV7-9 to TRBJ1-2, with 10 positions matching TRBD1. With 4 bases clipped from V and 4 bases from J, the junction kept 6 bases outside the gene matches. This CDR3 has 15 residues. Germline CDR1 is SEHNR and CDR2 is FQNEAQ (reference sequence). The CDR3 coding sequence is TGTGCCAGCAGCTACCAAGACAGGGGGCTCTATGGCTACACCTTC. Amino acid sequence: CASSYQDRGLYGYTF.

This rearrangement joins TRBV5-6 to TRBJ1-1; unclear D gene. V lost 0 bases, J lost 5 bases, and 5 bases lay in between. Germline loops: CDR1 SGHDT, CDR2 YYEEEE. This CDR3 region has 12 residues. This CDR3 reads CASSLVRTEAFF. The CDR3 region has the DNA TGTGCCAGCAGCTTGGTTCGAACTGAAGCTTTCTTT.

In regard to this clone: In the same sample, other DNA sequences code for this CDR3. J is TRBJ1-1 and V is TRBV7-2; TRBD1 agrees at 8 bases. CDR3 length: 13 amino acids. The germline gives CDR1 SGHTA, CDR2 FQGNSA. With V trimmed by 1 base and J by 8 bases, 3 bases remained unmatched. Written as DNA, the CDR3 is TGTGCCAGCAGCTTAGGCCGGGACAGGGAAGCTTTCTTT. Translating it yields CASSLGRDREAFF.

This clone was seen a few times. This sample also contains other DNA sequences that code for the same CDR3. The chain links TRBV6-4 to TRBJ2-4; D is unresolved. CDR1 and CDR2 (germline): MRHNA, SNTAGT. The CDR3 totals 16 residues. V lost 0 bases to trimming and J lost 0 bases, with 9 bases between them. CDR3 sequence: CASSDSSGLAKNIQYF. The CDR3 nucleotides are TGTGCCAGCAGTGACTCGAGTGGCCTAGCCAAAAACATTCAGTACTTC.

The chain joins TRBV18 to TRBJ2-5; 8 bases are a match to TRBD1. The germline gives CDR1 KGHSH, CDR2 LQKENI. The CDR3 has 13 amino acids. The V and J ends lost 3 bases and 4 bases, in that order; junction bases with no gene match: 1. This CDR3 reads CASSPGTGETQYF. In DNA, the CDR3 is TGTGCCAGCTCACCCGGGACAGGAGAGACCCAGTACTTC. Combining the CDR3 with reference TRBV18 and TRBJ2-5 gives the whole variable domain NAGVMQNPRHLVRRRGQEARLRCSPMKGHSHVYWYRQLPEEGLKFMVYLQKENIIDESGMPKERFSAEFPKEGPSILRIQQVVRGDSAAYFCASSPGTGETQYFGPGTRLLVL.

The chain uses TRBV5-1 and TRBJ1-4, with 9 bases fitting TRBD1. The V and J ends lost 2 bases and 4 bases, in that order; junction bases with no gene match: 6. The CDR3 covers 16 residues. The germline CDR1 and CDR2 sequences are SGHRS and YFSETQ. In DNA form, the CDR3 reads TGCGCCAGCAGCTTTACAGGGGGCCCGGTTAATGAAAAACTGTTTTTT. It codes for CASSFTGGPVNEKLFF.

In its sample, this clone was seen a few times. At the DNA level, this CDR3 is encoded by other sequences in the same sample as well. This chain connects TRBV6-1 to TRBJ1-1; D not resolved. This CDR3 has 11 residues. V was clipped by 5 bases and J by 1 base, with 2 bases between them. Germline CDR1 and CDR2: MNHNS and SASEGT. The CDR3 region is CASSRNTEAFF. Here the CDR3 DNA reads TGTGCCAGCAGTCGGAACACTGAAGCTTTCTTT.

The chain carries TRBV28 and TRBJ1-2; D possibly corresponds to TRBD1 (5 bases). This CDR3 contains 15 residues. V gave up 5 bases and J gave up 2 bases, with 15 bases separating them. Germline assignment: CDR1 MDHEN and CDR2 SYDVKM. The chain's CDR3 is CASSRPGDGNYGYTF. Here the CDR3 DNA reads TGTGCCAGCAGTAGACCCGGGGACGGCAACTATGGCTACACCTTC.

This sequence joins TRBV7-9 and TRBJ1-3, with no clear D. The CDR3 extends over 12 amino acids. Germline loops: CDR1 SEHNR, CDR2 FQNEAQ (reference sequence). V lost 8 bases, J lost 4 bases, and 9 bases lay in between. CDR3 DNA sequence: TGTGCCAGCTTAACATCGGGAAACACCATATATTTT. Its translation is CASLTSGNTIYF.

CDR3 bases: TGTGCCAGTGCCTTTCGCCAGGGGGGGTACGAGCAGTACTTC. Amino acid sequence: CASAFRQGGYEQYF. The chain recombines TRBV2 with TRBJ2-7; D may match TRBD1 or TRBD2 (7 bases each). CDR3 length: 14 amino acids. Germline V gives CDR1 SNHLY, CDR2 FYNNEI. V lost 9 bases and J 4 bases, leaving 19 bases between the germline ends.

The CDR3 DNA is TGCGCCAGCAGTCAACACACCGGGACTAGCGACCACAATGAGCAGTTCTTC. Protein product: CASSQHTGTSDHNEQFF. The chain couples TRBV23-1 to TRBJ2-1; 10 bases are a match to TRBD2. TRBV23-1 is labeled an ORF, and its function is uncertain. There are 17 residues in the CDR3. Germline trimming cut 2 bases from V and 5 bases from J; bases unmatched to any gene: 9.

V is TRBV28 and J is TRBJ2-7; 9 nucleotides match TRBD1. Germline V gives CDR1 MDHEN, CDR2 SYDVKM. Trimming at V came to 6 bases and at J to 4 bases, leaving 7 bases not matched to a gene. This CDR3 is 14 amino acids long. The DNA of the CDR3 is TGTGCCAGCAGCCGTACAGGGGGCAATTACGAGCAGTACTTC. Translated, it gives CASSRTGGNYEQYF.

The DNA of the CDR3 is TGTGCCAGCAGCTTGGTGAGGGGGCTAATTGTGAACACTGAAGCTTTCTTT. Translated: CASSLVRGLIVNTEAFF. The rearrangement links TRBV5-8 to TRBJ1-1; TRBD1 matches at 7 bases. Germline V gene sequence: CDR1 SGHTS, CDR2 YDEGEE. The ends lost 0 bases at V and 0 bases at J; junction bases unmatched: 8. The CDR3 length is 17 residues.

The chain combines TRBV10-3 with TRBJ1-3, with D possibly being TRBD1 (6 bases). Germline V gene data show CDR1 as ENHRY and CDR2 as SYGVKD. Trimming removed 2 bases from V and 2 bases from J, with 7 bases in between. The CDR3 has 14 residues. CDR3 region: CAISEGQPGNTIYF. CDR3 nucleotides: TGTGCCATCAGTGAGGGACAGCCTGGAAACACCATATATTTT.

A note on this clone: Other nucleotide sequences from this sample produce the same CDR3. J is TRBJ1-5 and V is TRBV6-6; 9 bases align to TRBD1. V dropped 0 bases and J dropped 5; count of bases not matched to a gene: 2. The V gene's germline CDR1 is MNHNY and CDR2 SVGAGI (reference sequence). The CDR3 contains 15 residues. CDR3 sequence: CASSYSRQGDQPQHF. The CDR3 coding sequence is TGTGCCAGCAGTTACTCACGACAGGGGGATCAGCCCCAGCATTTT.